Presented here are 32 T cell receptor beta chains from one specimen sequenced in a study of blood T cell repertoires in COVID-19. TCRdb's table, derived via immunoSEQ multiplex PCR, lists solely in-frame clones and lacks some. The profile shows tens of thousands of clones, 70% to 90% of them singletons. What was sequenced was peripheral blood. The receptor source for this set is a man between 60 and 75 years old with COVID-19, enrolled during active disease.

This chain joins TRBV2 and TRBJ2-5; D unresolved. Germline lookup yields CDR1 SNHLY and CDR2 FYNNEI. V lost 7 bases to trimming and J lost 0 bases, with 6 bases between them. The CDR3 covers 12 residues. CDR3 sequence reads: CASTQYQETQYF. The CDR3 DNA sequence: TGTGCCAGCACTCAGTACCAAGAGACCCAGTACTTC. The full variable domain, rest sourced from reference TRBV2 and TRBJ2-5, is EPEVTQTPSHQVTQMGQEVILRCVPISNHLYFYWYRQILGQKVEFLVSFYNNEISEKSEIFDDQFSVERPDGSNFTLKIRSTKLEDSAMYFCASTQYQETQYFGPGTRLLVL.

By proportion, this clone is medium-sized (0.01 to 0.1%). The rearrangement joins TRBV29-1 to TRBJ1-5; 8 bases are shared with TRBD1. The CDR3 sequence is 13 residues long. Germline V gene sequence: CDR1 SQVTM, CDR2 ANQGSEA. J lost 5 bases, V lost 7 bases, and 7 bases had no gene match. CDR3 DNA sequence: TGCAGCGGGACGACAGGGGTCGATCAGCCCCAGCATTTT. Amino acids: CSGTTGVDQPQHF.

The chain is built from TRBV6-1 and TRBJ1-4; D call uncertain. Trimming left V 3 bases short and J 0 bases short, with 8 bases between. Germline CDR1 MNHNS, CDR2 SASEGT. The CDR3 extends over 15 amino acids. The CDR3 DNA reads as TGTGCCAGCAGTGACACCTATGCAACTAATGAAAAACTGTTTTTT. This encodes CASSDTYATNEKLFF.

V is TRBV28 and J is TRBJ1-5; D is unresolved. Germline V gene sequence: CDR1 MDHEN, CDR2 SYDVKM. Deletions cut 6 bases from V and 0 bases from J, with 12 bases between. The CDR3 is made up of 15 amino acids. The CDR3 DNA reads as TGTGCCAGCAGGTGGGCACCCTATAGCAATCAGCCCCAGCATTTT. Its protein product is CASRWAPYSNQPQHF.

CDR3 coding DNA: TGTGCCATGGGACAGGGGGGCGGAAAGACCCAGTACTTC. Its protein product is CAMGQGGGKTQYF. V gene TRBV10-3 combines with J gene TRBJ2-5, with 11 bases fitting TRBD1. CDR3 length: 13 amino acids. The junction had 6 bases not matched to a gene; V was cut back by 9 bases and J by 6 bases. Per germline, CDR1 ENHRY and CDR2 SYGVKD.

The CDR3 protein is CSVEQDSPGETQYF. CDR3 bases: TGCAGCGTTGAACAGGATAGTCCCGGAGAGACCCAGTACTTC. This chain uses TRBV29-1 with TRBJ2-5; D not resolved. Germline V CDR1 and CDR2: SQVTM, ANQGSEA. Deletions cut 2 bases from V and 4 bases from J, with 14 bases between. This CDR3 comprises 14 residues.

The J gene is TRBJ1-2, the V gene TRBV4-2, with D tentatively TRBD1 (5 bases). Germline V CDR1 and CDR2: LGHNA, YNFKEQ. V was clipped by 0 bases and J by 1 base, with 12 bases between them. This CDR3 is built from 16 residues. The DNA of the CDR3 is TGTGCCAGCAGCCAAGATGGGGGGTCTAATAACTATGGCTACACCTTC. It specifies CASSQDGGSNNYGYTF.

This clone was observed once. The V gene is TRBV30, the J gene TRBJ2-7; D gene uncertain. The germline V and J ends were trimmed by 2 bases and 2 bases, with 13 bases remaining between them. The germline CDR1 and CDR2 sequences are GTSNPN and SVGIG (reference sequence). CDR3 length equals 14 residues. CDR3 in amino acids: CAWSPLGRPYEQYF. CDR3 nucleotide sequence: TGTGCCTGGAGTCCGTTGGGCAGACCCTACGAGCAGTACTTC.

This clone was seen only once. CDR3 region: CASSHHSTNTGSSGYTF. The CDR3 DNA reads TGTGCCAGCAGCCACCACTCCACCAATACAGGCTCGAGCGGCTACACCTTC. The chain links TRBV3-1 (or the pseudogene TRBV3-2) to TRBJ1-2, with D possibly being TRBD1 (5 bases). Germline lookup yields CDR1 LGHDT and CDR2 YNNKEL (reference sequence). The CDR3 is 17 amino acids. The ends were cut back, 3 bases at V and 8 bases at J, with 25 bases in the middle.

The chain uses TRBV5-1 and TRBJ1-2, with 9 bases aligning to TRBD1. The V segment lost 7 bases and the J segment 5 bases; nucleotides outside the gene matches: 6. Germline CDR1 SGHRS, CDR2 YFSETQ. This CDR3 has 13 amino acids. This CDR3 is CASAPTGGYGYTF. The DNA of the CDR3 is TGCGCCAGCGCCCCGACAGGGGGGTATGGCTACACCTTC.

The rearrangement links TRBV3-1 (or the pseudogene TRBV3-2) to TRBJ2-7; 10 nucleotides agree with TRBD2. This CDR3 is 18 amino acids long. Per germline, CDR1 LGHDT and CDR2 YNNKEL (reference sequence). V lost 6 bases to trimming and J lost 2 bases; unmatched junction nucleotides: 16. The CDR3, as DNA: TGTGCCAGCAGTCCTCTATCAACTAGCGGGAACCCCACCTACGAGCAGTACTTC. Translation gives CASSPLSTSGNPTYEQYF.

The chain links TRBV28 to TRBJ2-5; the match to TRBD2 covers 8 bases. The CDR3 runs to 15 residues. The trim removed 6 bases at V and 3 bases at J, leaving 9 bases unmatched. Germline V CDR1 and CDR2: MDHEN, SYDVKM. The CDR3 reads CASRTGGGIEETQYF. The CDR3 coding sequence is TGTGCCAGCAGGACCGGGGGGGGCATTGAAGAGACCCAGTACTTC.

This rearrangement joins TRBV3-1 (or the pseudogene TRBV3-2) to TRBJ1-4; 7 positions agree with TRBD1. There are 15 residues in the CDR3. V lost 4 bases and J lost 0; bases outside the gene matches: 2. The V gene's germline CDR1 is LGHDT and CDR2 YNNKEL (reference sequence). CDR3 in DNA: TGTGCCAGCAGCCCCACAGGGGCAACTAATGAAAAACTGTTTTTT. Translation gives CASSPTGATNEKLFF.

The rearrangement uses TRBV29-1 and TRBJ1-2; possible D gene TRBD1, 6 bases. V was cut by 1 base and J by 8 bases, with 11 bases left in between. Germline lookup yields CDR1 SQVTM and CDR2 ANQGSEA. The CDR3 spans 12 residues. CDR3 protein: CSVEVGGRGYTF. The DNA of the CDR3 is TGCAGCGTTGAAGTCGGGGGGCGAGGCTACACCTTC.

Turning to this clone: This CDR3 is also generated by other DNA sequences in the sample. The chain carries TRBV5-1 and TRBJ1-1, with 12 bases aligning to TRBD1. Germline CDR1 is SGHRS and CDR2 is YFSETQ. V was pared by 4 bases and J by 6 bases, with 10 bases of the junction left unmatched. This CDR3 is built from 16 residues. The CDR3 DNA is TGCGCCAGCAGCAGGGGACAGGGGGCCATCCCCCCTGAAGCTTTCTTT. Its protein is CASSRGQGAIPPEAFF.

A single count supports this clone. The chain uses TRBV10-2 and TRBJ2-7; TRBD1 matches 9 bases. The CDR3 loop spans 14 amino acids. Trimming at V came to 6 bases and at J to 3 bases, leaving 6 bases not matched to a gene. Germline CDR1 and CDR2: WSHSY and SAAADI. The CDR3 DNA is TGCGCCAGCAGGGACCGGGACAGGGTCTACGAGCAGTACTTC. The encoded protein is CASRDRDRVYEQYF.

The table lists this clone with a few counts. The rearrangement links TRBV3-1 (or the pseudogene TRBV3-2) to TRBJ2-2; 8 bases line up with TRBD2. CDR1 is LGHDT, CDR2 YNNKEL, per germline (reference sequence). V lost 0 bases to trimming and J lost 6 bases; unmatched junction nucleotides: 6. The CDR3 covers 16 residues. This CDR3 is CASSQDWGLGPGELFF. The DNA for the CDR3 is TGTGCCAGCAGCCAAGATTGGGGACTAGGACCCGGGGAGCTGTTTTTT.

The chain has TRBV6-5 and TRBJ2-7; a weak D match, TRBD2 (5 bases). In germline, CDR1 is MNHEY, CDR2 SVGAGI. The CDR3 runs to 14 residues. V lost 0 bases to trimming and J lost 0 bases, with 6 bases between them. CDR3 DNA sequence: TGTGCCAGCAGTTACTCAGGGAGCTCCTACGAGCAGTACTTC. This translates into CASSYSGSSYEQYF.

The chain employs TRBV7-2 and TRBJ2-4; D may be TRBD2 (5 bases). The CDR3 totals 14 residues. V dropped 1 base and J dropped 8 bases, with 12 bases sitting between them. Germline assignment: CDR1 SGHTA and CDR2 FQGNSA. In DNA, the CDR3 is TGTGCCAGCAGCTTAGGCCTAGAGGGATACATTCAGTACTTC. Residues: CASSLGLEGYIQYF.

This chain links TRBV29-1 with TRBJ1-1, with 7 bases that match TRBD1. Per the germline V gene, CDR1 is SQVTM and CDR2 is ANQGSEA. This CDR3 has 13 residues. V lost 6 bases, J lost 0 bases, and 4 bases stayed unmatched. CDR3 region: CSVTQGMNTEAFF. CDR3 nucleotides: TGCAGCGTGACACAGGGGATGAACACTGAAGCTTTCTTT.

The chain uses TRBV6-5 and TRBJ1-2; no reliable D call. Germline values: CDR1 MNHEY, CDR2 SVGAGI. Trimming cost V 6 bases and J 8 bases, with 16 bases left between them. The CDR3 is made up of 13 amino acids. CDR3 sequence: CASRASGRGGYTF. The CDR3 DNA reads as TGTGCCAGCAGAGCCTCGGGGAGAGGAGGCTACACCTTC.

The rearrangement uses TRBV7-3 and TRBJ2-5; TRBD2 agrees at 14 bases. CDR1 and CDR2 from the germline V gene are SGHTA and FQGTGA. There are 18 residues in the CDR3. The trim removed 5 bases at V and 2 bases at J, leaving 10 bases unmatched. The CDR3 loop reads CASSPQGLAGEWQETQYF. The CDR3 nucleotides are TGTGCCAGCAGCCCCCAGGGACTAGCGGGAGAATGGCAAGAGACCCAGTACTTC.

On this clone itself: A junction end diverges from the germline sequence, so it may reflect a read error. The chain has TRBV7-6 and TRBJ2-7; 14 positions match TRBD2. From germline, CDR1 is SGHVS and CDR2 FNYEAQ. The CDR3 has 17 residues. CDR3 in DNA: TGTGCCAGCAGCTTAGGTGCCGGGACTAGCGGGAGCTACGAGCAGTGCTTC. This codes for CASSLGAGTSGSYEQCF.

The J gene is TRBJ2-7, the V gene TRBV30, with D perhaps TRBD1 (5 bases). V lost 0 bases, J lost 3 bases, and 18 bases lay in between. Germline V gene data show CDR1 as GTSNPN and CDR2 as SVGIG (reference sequence). The CDR3 extends over 16 amino acids. Written as DNA, the CDR3 is TGTGCCTGGAGTGTATGGTCCTCCTCTAGGGGCTACGAGCAGTACTTC. Its translation: CAWSVWSSSRGYEQYF.

V gene TRBV7-2 combines with J gene TRBJ1-3; tentatively, D is TRBD1 (5 bases). Germline loops: CDR1 SGHTA, CDR2 FQGNSA. The V and J ends lost 0 bases and 3 bases respectively, with 12 bases between them. The CDR3 loop spans 16 amino acids. The CDR3 loop reads CASSLANRMIGNTIYF. The DNA for the CDR3 is TGTGCCAGCAGCTTAGCGAACAGGATGATTGGAAACACCATATATTTT.

Only one count was recorded for this clone. This chain connects TRBV5-6 to TRBJ1-2; the match to TRBD1 covers 7 bases. The CDR3 totals 15 residues. The ends lost 3 bases at V and 4 bases at J; junction bases unmatched: 9. Germline V CDR1 and CDR2: SGHDT, YYEEEE. The CDR3 region is CASSWGQFGAYGYTF. The CDR3, as DNA: TGTGCCAGCAGCTGGGGACAGTTCGGGGCCTATGGCTACACCTTC.

The rearrangement links TRBV4-3 to TRBJ2-2, with 7 bases fitting TRBD2. The V gene's germline CDR1 is LGHNA and CDR2 YSLEER. The CDR3 sequence is 15 residues long. J was trimmed by 5 bases and V by 1 base; bases with no gene match: 4. This CDR3 is CASSQVTSVTGELFF. For the CDR3, the DNA is TGCGCCAGCAGCCAAGTTACTAGCGTAACCGGGGAGCTGTTTTTT.

V is TRBV1 and J is TRBJ1-4. TRBV1 is a listed pseudogene. The CDR3 has 18 amino acids. In DNA form, the CDR3 reads TGCACCAGCAGCCAACTAGCAGGTGAGATTCTAGCTAATGAAAAACTGTTTTTT. Translating gives CTSSQLAGEILANEKLFF.

V and J are TRBV10-3 and TRBJ2-2; 7 nucleotides align to TRBD1. Losses at the gene ends were 4 bases for V and 1 base for J; bases not matched to a gene: 6. The germline gives CDR1 ENHRY, CDR2 SYGVKD. The length of the CDR3 is 16 residues. CDR3 DNA: TGTGCCATCAGTGTTCTGGGACAGAAGAACACCGGGGAGCTGTTTTTT. Protein product: CAISVLGQKNTGELFF.

The chain is built from TRBV27 and TRBJ2-7, with 9 bases aligning to TRBD1. The CDR3 runs 15 residues. CDR1 is MNHEY and CDR2 is SMNVEV in the germline V gene (reference sequence). The junction had 6 bases not matched to a gene; V was cut back by 4 bases and J by 2 bases. The CDR3 coding sequence is TGTGCCAGCAGTTCCCCGGGACAGGGTACCTACGAGCAGTACTTC. Protein: CASSSPGQGTYEQYF.

In DNA form, the CDR3 reads TGTGCCTGGAGTTGGGAAAATCGGGGCACTGAAGCTTTCTTT. It translates to CAWSWENRGTEAFF. The V and J genes are TRBV30 and TRBJ1-1; D call uncertain. V lost 2 bases to trimming and J lost 4 bases, with 14 bases between them. The V gene's germline CDR1 is GTSNPN and CDR2 SVGIG (reference sequence). The length of the CDR3 is 14 residues.

V and J are TRBV4-1 and TRBJ2-7, with 10 bases fitting TRBD2. The ends lost 1 base at V and 4 bases at J; junction bases unmatched: 1. Germline assignment: CDR1 MGHRA and CDR2 YSYEKL. The length of the CDR3 is 14 residues. Here the CDR3 reads CASSQGTSGYEQYF. In DNA form, the CDR3 reads TGCGCCAGCAGCCAAGGGACTAGCGGATACGAGCAGTACTTC.